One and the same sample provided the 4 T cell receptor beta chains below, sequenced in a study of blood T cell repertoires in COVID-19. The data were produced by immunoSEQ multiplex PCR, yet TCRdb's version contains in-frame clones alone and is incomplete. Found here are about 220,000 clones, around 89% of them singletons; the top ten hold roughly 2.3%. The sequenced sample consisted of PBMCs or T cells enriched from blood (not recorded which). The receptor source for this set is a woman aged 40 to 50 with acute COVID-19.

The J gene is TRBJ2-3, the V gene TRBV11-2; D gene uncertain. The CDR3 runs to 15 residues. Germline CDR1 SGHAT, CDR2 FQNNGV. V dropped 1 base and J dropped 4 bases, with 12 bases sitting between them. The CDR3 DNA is TGTGCCAGCAGCTTAGGAGTGGGCGCCTCAGATACGCAGTATTTT. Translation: CASSLGVGASDTQYF.

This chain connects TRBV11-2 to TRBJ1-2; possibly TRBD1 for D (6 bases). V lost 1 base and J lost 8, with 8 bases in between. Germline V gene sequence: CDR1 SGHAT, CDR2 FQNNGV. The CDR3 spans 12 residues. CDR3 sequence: CASSLVGAGYTF. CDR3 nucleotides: TGTGCCAGCAGCTTAGTGGGGGCCGGCTACACCTTC.

The CDR3 loop reads CASRGLAGGYEQYV. The DNA for the CDR3 is TGCGCCAGCAGGGGGCTAGCGGGAGGGTACGAGCAGTACGTC. The chain employs TRBV10-2 and TRBJ2-7, with TRBD2 matching 12 bases. J gave up 4 bases and V 6 bases, and 4 bases lay outside the gene matches. The CDR3 has 14 amino acids. CDR1 and CDR2 (germline): WSHSY, SAAADI.

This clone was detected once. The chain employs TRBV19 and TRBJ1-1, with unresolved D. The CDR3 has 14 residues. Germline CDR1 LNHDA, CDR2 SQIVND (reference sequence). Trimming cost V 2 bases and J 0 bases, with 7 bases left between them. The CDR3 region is CASSIWAMNTEAFF. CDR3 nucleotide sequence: TGTGCCAGTAGTATATGGGCCATGAACACTGAAGCTTTCTTT.